The 26 T cell receptor beta chains below all came from one sample that was sequenced in a study of T cell changes during pregnancy in multiple sclerosis. Measured with immunoSEQ multiplex PCR; TCRdb has only the in-frame clones, and not every one. The sample shows tens of thousands of clones, 85% to 90% of them seen only once. Sequencing used CD4+ T cells from peripheral blood mononuclear cells, obtained in the first trimester of pregnancy. The receptors were gathered from a female donor with multiple sclerosis, enrolled in a pregnancy study.

V and J are TRBV30 and TRBJ1-6; TRBD1 aligns across 7 bases. This CDR3 is 14 amino acids long. With V trimmed by 0 bases and J by 9 bases, 5 bases remained unmatched. Per the germline V gene, CDR1 is GTSNPN and CDR2 is SVGIG (reference sequence). The CDR3 coding sequence is TGTGCCTGGAGTGTCGACAGGGTTGGTTCACCCCTCCACTTT. Encoded protein: CAWSVDRVGSPLHF.

The chain couples TRBV2 to TRBJ1-6, with 7 nucleotides matching TRBD1. Germline CDR1 is SNHLY and CDR2 is FYNNEI. The trim removed 8 bases at V and 0 bases at J, leaving 7 bases unmatched. This CDR3 has 16 amino acids. CDR3 sequence (DNA): TGTGCCAGCCGGGACAGTAGTAGCTCCTATAATTCACCCCTCCACTTT. Its translation: CASRDSSSSYNSPLHF.

This chain joins TRBV2 and TRBJ2-5, with a weak D call TRBD2 (7 bases). This CDR3 has 13 residues. Germline V gene data show CDR1 as SNHLY and CDR2 as FYNNEI. V lost 8 bases and J lost 5, with 15 bases in between. The CDR3 region has the DNA TGTGCCAGCCAGCGGGACAAAAGGGAGACCCAGTACTTC. Residues: CASQRDKRETQYF.

This chain connects TRBV5-1 to TRBJ2-5, with 10 bases fitting TRBD1. V gave up 2 bases and J gave up 5 bases; unmatched junction bases: 12. The germline CDR1 and CDR2 sequences are SGHRS and YFSETQ. The CDR3 runs 17 residues. CDR3 region: CASSLTWWGTGEETQYF. The CDR3 DNA reads TGCGCCAGCAGCTTAACCTGGTGGGGGACAGGGGAGGAGACCCAGTACTTC.

The chain uses TRBV5-1 and TRBJ1-4; a possible D gene is TRBD1 (5 bases). Trimming cost V 1 base and J 8 bases, with 9 bases left between them. The germline CDR1 and CDR2 sequences are SGHRS and YFSETQ. This CDR3 has 13 amino acids. The DNA of the CDR3 is TGCGCCAGCAGCTTGTGGGGCTCAGAAAAACTGTTTTTT. Its protein product is CASSLWGSEKLFF.

The V gene is TRBV11-3, the J gene TRBJ2-7; 11 nucleotides line up with TRBD1. The CDR3 has 16 residues. V trimming: 4 bases; J trimming: 5 bases; junction bases outside the gene matches: 10. Germline-derived CDR1 and CDR2 are SGHNT and YENEEA. CDR3 bases: TGTGCCAGCAGCTCAGGGGTGGGGACAGGGGGTCACGAGCAGTACTTC. Protein: CASSSGVGTGGHEQYF.

This chain links TRBV21-1 with TRBJ2-7; the table names TRBD1, a call not compared with the DNA. TRBV21-1 is assigned pseudogene status. The CDR3 is made up of 15 amino acids. CDR3 DNA: TGTGCCAGCAGCAAAGCGCGGACAGGGGGCTACGAGCAGTACTTC. Encoded protein: CASSKARTGGYEQYF.

This clone has just a few counts. The junction and the germline gene differ at one end; a read error may be behind it. This chain joins TRBV5-1 and TRBJ1-3; D gene unclear. This CDR3 is built from 16 residues. CDR1 and CDR2 from the germline V gene are SGHRS and YFSETQ. Here the CDR3 reads CASTLDGRLSGNTIYF. CDR3 bases: TGCGCCAGCACCTTGGATGGGAGATTATCTGGAAACACCATATATTTT.

The chain joins TRBV4-3 to TRBJ2-5, with 10 bases lining up with TRBD1. Germline-derived CDR1 and CDR2 are LGHNA and YSLEER. V trimming: 2 bases; J trimming: 1 base; junction bases outside the gene matches: 13. CDR3 length: 19 residues. DNA of the CDR3: TGCGCCAGCAGCCAAAAGAGCTGGTACCGGGACAGGGGCCAAGAGACCCAGTACTTC. Encoded protein: CASSQKSWYRDRGQETQYF.

The chain couples TRBV9 to TRBJ2-2, with D uncertain. V was pared by 4 bases and J by 2 bases, with 3 bases between. The CDR3 has 12 amino acids. The germline V gene encodes CDR1 SGDLS and CDR2 YYNGEE. CDR3 coding DNA: TGTGCCAGCAGCCCAAACACCGGGGAGCTGTTTTTT. This translates into CASSPNTGELFF.

V gene TRBV30 combines with J gene TRBJ2-7; the match to TRBD1 covers 9 bases. V was clipped by 0 bases and J by 3 bases; unmatched bases: 3. CDR3 length equals 14 residues. Germline V gene lookup returns CDR1 GTSNPN and CDR2 SVGIG (reference sequence). The DNA for the CDR3 is TGTGCCTGGAGTGTATCGGACAGGGGCTACGAGCAGTACTTC. Amino acids: CAWSVSDRGYEQYF.

The chain links TRBV19 to TRBJ2-5, with D unresolved. V lost 1 base and J lost 4, with 10 bases in between. The CDR3 covers 14 residues. Germline CDR1 LNHDA, CDR2 SQIVND (reference sequence). In DNA form, the CDR3 reads TGTGCCAGTAGTATAGGGGTGAGGCGAGAGACCCAGTACTTC. This encodes CASSIGVRRETQYF.

The genes are TRBV5-5 and TRBJ2-5, with 7 bases lining up with TRBD1. Germline CDR1 reads SGHKS; CDR2 reads YYEKEE (reference sequence). The CDR3 runs 13 residues. J was trimmed by 3 bases and V by 3 bases; bases with no gene match: 2. The CDR3 spells CASSWGQKETQYF. As DNA, the CDR3 is TGTGCCAGCAGCTGGGGACAGAAAGAGACCCAGTACTTC.

V and J are TRBV27 and TRBJ1-2; TRBD1 aligns across 8 bases. The CDR3 covers 15 residues. CDR1 is MNHEY and CDR2 is SMNVEV in the germline V gene (reference sequence). Trimming cost V 5 bases and J 3 bases; bases outside gene matches: 8. CDR3 loop: CASSRPGTGYYGYTF. The CDR3 DNA follows: TGTGCCAGCAGTCGACCCGGGACAGGATACTATGGCTACACCTTC.

This clone came up a few times. The chain joins TRBV11-3 to TRBJ2-5, with D possibly being TRBD2 (7 bases). With 5 bases removed from V and 4 bases from J, the gap between germline ends came to 17 bases. Germline CDR1 reads SGHNT; CDR2 reads YENEEA. This CDR3 is built from 15 residues. CDR3 nucleotide sequence: TGTGCCAGCAGCCAACTCACGGGGGGCGCAGAGACCCAGTACTTC. Protein sequence: CASSQLTGGAETQYF.

The chain combines TRBV6-5 with TRBJ2-1; 11 bases are shared with TRBD2. V lost 11 bases, J lost 9 bases, and 9 bases stayed unmatched. CDR1 is MNHEY and CDR2 is SVGAGI in the germline V gene. CDR3 size: 13 residues. The CDR3, as DNA: TGTGCCGTGGGGCTAGCGGGGGGTAGTGAGCAGTTCTTC. Its protein product is CAVGLAGGSEQFF.

This sequence joins TRBV27 and TRBJ1-5; 8 bases align to TRBD1. This CDR3 is built from 14 residues. The V and J ends lost 6 bases and 6 bases, in that order; junction bases with no gene match: 7. Looked up from germline, CDR1 is MNHEY and CDR2 is SMNVEV (reference sequence). The CDR3 nucleotides read TGTGCCAGCAGCGTGACAGGGGTGGGTCAGCCCCAGCATTTT. Translation: CASSVTGVGQPQHF.

The rearrangement uses TRBV7-9 and TRBJ2-2; D is perhaps TRBD2 (5 bases). The CDR3 sequence is 19 residues long. CDR1 SEHNR and CDR2 FQNEAQ come from the germline V gene (reference sequence). V was shortened by 2 bases and J by 4 bases, with 23 bases between the two germline ends. Here the CDR3 DNA reads TGTGCCAGCAGCTTATTCCGCGGGTTTCTGGGAGACGGCACCGGGGAGCTGTTTTTT. This sequence encodes CASSLFRGFLGDGTGELFF. The whole variable domain, filled in from reference TRBV7-9 and TRBJ2-2, reads DTGVSQNPRHKITKRGQNVTFRCDPISEHNRLYWYRQTLGQGPEFLTYFQNEAQLEKSRLLSDRFSAERPKGSFSTLEIQRTEQGDSAMYLCASSLFRGFLGDGTGELFFGEGSRLTVL.

The chain employs TRBV27 and TRBJ2-7; the D gene is possibly TRBD1 (6 bases). Germline CDR1 is MNHEY and CDR2 is SMNVEV (reference sequence). V was cut by 6 bases and J by 7 bases, with 22 bases left in between. The CDR3 covers 15 residues. In DNA form, the CDR3 reads TGTGCCAGCAGCCAGGGGCCTATAGGTTCCAGAGAGCAGTACTTC. This codes for CASSQGPIGSREQYF.

The chain employs TRBV4-1 and TRBJ2-5; a weak D match, TRBD2 (7 bases). Germline V CDR1 and CDR2: MGHRA, YSYEKL. There are 16 residues in the CDR3. Deletions cut 2 bases from V and 4 bases from J, with 17 bases between. This CDR3 reads CASSQTNMGGGETQYF. The DNA for the CDR3 is TGCGCCAGCAGCCAAACGAACATGGGAGGGGGAGAGACCCAGTACTTC.

The V gene is TRBV2, the J gene TRBJ1-2; TRBD1 matches at 12 bases. CDR3 length: 16 residues. Trimming cost V 3 bases and J 5 bases; bases outside gene matches: 7. CDR1 is SNHLY, CDR2 FYNNEI, per germline. CDR3 in DNA: TGTGCCAGCAGTGATAGACCGGGACAGGGGGCATATGGCTACACCTTC. Translating gives CASSDRPGQGAYGYTF. Full variable domain (rest looked up from reference TRBV2 and TRBJ1-2): EPEVTQTPSHQVTQMGQEVILRCVPISNHLYFYWYRQILGQKVEFLVSFYNNEISEKSEIFDDQFSVERPDGSNFTLKIRSTKLEDSAMYFCASSDRPGQGAYGYTFGSGTRLTVV.

The V call is TRBV5-5, the J call TRBJ2-5; D is undetermined. Trimming left V 0 bases short and J 3 bases short, with 6 bases between. Germline V gene data show CDR1 as SGHKS and CDR2 as YYEKEE (reference sequence). The length of the CDR3 is 13 residues. CDR3 nucleotides: TGTGCCAGCAGCTTGGCCAGCGAAGAGACCCAGTACTTC. Encoded protein: CASSLASEETQYF.

The chain links TRBV5-1 to TRBJ2-1; 9 nucleotides align to TRBD1. Looked up from germline, CDR1 is SGHRS and CDR2 is YFSETQ. This CDR3 is built from 15 residues. V gave up 4 bases and J gave up 7 bases; unmatched junction bases: 9. DNA for the CDR3: TGCGCCAGCAGCCCAGGGACAGGGTTGGTAAATGAGCAGTTCTTC. Protein: CASSPGTGLVNEQFF.

This clone occurred once. This chain links TRBV5-1 with TRBJ2-3; 7 bases are shared with TRBD2. The CDR3 covers 13 residues. The germline V gene has CDR1 SGHRS and CDR2 YFSETQ. V lost 4 bases, J lost 5 bases, and 4 bases stayed unmatched. The CDR3 sequence is CASSRIAGDTQYF. Written as DNA, the CDR3 is TGCGCCAGCAGCAGGATAGCGGGAGATACGCAGTATTTT.

This chain connects TRBV5-8 to TRBJ1-6; 7 bases are a match to TRBD1. The CDR3 is made up of 14 amino acids. Germline V gene lookup returns CDR1 SGHTS and CDR2 YDEGEE. V lost 0 bases and J lost 10; bases outside the gene matches: 4. CDR3 amino acids: CASSLVQGESPLHF. In DNA, the CDR3 is TGTGCCAGCAGCTTGGTTCAGGGGGAATCACCCCTCCACTTT.

The CDR3 DNA reads as TGTGCCAGCCGACTGGCGGGCGGATACAATGAGCAGTTCTTC. Translated, it gives CASRLAGGYNEQFF. J is TRBJ2-1 and V is TRBV7-8, with D tentatively TRBD2 (5 bases). V dropped 8 bases and J dropped 4 bases, with 15 bases sitting between them. This CDR3 spans 14 amino acids. Germline-derived CDR1 and CDR2 are SGHVS and FQNEAQ.